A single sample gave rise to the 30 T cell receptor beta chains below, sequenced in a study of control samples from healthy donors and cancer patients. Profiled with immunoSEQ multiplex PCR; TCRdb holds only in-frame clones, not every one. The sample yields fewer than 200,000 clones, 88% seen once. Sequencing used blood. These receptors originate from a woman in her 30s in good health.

This CDR3 reads CASSNAGAYEQYF. The CDR3 DNA reads TGTGCCAGCAGCAATGCTGGGGCCTACGAGCAGTACTTC. V is TRBV4-2 and J is TRBJ2-7; no clear D. The CDR3 runs to 13 residues. Germline-derived CDR1 and CDR2 are LGHNA and YNFKEQ. The V end lost 5 bases, the J end lost 2 bases, and 10 bases lay between the germline ends.

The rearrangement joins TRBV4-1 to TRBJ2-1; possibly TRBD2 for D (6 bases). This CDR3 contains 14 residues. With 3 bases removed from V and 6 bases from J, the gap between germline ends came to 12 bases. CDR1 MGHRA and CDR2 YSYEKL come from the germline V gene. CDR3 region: CASSHELAPNEQFF. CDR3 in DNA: TGCGCCAGCAGCCATGAACTAGCCCCCAATGAGCAGTTCTTC.

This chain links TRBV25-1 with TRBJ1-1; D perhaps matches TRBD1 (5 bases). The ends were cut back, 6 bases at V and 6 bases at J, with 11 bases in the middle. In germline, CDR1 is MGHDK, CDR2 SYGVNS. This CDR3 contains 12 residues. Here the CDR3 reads CASSLGHSEAFF. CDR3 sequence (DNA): TGTGCCAGCAGCCTCGGACATTCTGAAGCTTTCTTT.

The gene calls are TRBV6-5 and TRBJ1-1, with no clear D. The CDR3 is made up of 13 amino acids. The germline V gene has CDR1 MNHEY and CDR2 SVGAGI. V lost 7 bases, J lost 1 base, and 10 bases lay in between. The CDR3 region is CASTPHRNTEAFF. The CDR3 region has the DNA TGTGCCAGCACTCCACACCGGAACACTGAAGCTTTCTTT.

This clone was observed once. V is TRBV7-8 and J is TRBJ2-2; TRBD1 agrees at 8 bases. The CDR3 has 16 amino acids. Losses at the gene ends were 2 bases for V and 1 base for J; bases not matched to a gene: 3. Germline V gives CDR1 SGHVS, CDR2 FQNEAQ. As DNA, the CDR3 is TGTGCCAGCAGCTTACAGGGGGCAGGGAACACCGGGGAGCTGTTTTTT. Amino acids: CASSLQGAGNTGELFF.

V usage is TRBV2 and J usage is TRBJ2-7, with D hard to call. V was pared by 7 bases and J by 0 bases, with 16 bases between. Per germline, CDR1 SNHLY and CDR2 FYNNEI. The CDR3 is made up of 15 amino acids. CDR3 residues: CASKTYSGPSYEQYF. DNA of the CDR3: TGTGCCAGCAAAACTTACTCCGGGCCCTCCTACGAGCAGTACTTC. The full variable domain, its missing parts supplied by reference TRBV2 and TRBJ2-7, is EPEVTQTPSHQVTQMGQEVILRCVPISNHLYFYWYRQILGQKVEFLVSFYNNEISEKSEIFDDQFSVERPDGSNFTLKIRSTKLEDSAMYFCASKTYSGPSYEQYFGPGTRLTVT.

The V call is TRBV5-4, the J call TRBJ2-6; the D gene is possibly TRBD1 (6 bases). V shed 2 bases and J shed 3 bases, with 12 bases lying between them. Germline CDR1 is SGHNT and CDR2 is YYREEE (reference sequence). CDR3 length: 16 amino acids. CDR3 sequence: CASSFQGLGGANVLTF. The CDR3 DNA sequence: TGTGCCAGCAGCTTTCAGGGGCTGGGTGGGGCCAACGTCCTGACTTTC.

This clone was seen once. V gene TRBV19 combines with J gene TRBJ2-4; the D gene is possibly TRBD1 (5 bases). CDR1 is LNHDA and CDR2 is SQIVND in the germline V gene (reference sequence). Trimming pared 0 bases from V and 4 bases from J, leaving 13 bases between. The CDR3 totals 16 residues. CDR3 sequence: CASSIERQGPKNIQYF. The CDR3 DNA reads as TGTGCCAGTAGTATAGAACGTCAGGGTCCAAAAAACATTCAGTACTTC.

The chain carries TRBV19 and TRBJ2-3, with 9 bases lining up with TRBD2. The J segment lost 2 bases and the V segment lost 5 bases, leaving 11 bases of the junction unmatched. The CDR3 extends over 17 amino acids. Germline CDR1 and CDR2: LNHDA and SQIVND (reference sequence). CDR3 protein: CASSDLRLAETTDTQYF. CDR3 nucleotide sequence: TGTGCCAGTAGTGACCTTAGACTAGCGGAGACCACAGATACGCAGTATTTT.

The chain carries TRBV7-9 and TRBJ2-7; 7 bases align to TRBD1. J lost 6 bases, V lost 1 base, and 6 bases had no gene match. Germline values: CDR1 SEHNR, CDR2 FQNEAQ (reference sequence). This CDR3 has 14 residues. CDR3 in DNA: TGTGCCAGCAGCTTAGTAATGTCAGGGGGCGAGCAGTACTTC. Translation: CASSLVMSGGEQYF.

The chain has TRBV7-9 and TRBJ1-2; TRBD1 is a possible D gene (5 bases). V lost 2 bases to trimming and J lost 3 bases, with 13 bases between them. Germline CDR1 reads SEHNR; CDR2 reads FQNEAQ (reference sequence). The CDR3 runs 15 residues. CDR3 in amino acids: CASSLQGGFDYGYTF. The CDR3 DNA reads TGTGCCAGCAGCTTACAGGGTGGGTTTGACTATGGCTACACCTTC. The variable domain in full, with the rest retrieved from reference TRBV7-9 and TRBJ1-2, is DTGVSQNPRHKITKRGQNVTFRCDPISEHNRLYWYRQTLGQGPEFLTYFQNEAQLEKSRLLSDRFSAERPKGSFSTLEIQRTEQGDSAMYLCASSLQGGFDYGYTFGSGTRLTVV.

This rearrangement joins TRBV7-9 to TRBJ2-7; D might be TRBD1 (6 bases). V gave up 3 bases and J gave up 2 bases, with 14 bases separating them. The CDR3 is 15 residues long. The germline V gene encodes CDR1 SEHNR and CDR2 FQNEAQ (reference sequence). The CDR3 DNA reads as TGTGCCAGCAGCTTTGAGTTGGACAGTACCTACGAGCAGTACTTC. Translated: CASSFELDSTYEQYF.

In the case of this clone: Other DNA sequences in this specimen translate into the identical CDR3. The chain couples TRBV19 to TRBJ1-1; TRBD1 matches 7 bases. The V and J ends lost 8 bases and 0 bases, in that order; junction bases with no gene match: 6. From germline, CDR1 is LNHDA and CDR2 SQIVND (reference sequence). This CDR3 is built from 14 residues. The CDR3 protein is CASLDRRMNTEAFF. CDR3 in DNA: TGTGCCAGTTTGGACAGGAGAATGAACACTGAAGCTTTCTTT.

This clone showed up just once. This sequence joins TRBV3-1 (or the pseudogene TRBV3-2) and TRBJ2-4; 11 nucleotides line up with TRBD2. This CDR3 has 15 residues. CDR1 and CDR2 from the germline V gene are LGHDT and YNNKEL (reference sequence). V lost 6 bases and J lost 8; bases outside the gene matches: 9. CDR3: CASSTSSGRLDIQYF. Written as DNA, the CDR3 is TGTGCCAGCAGTACATCTAGCGGGAGGTTGGACATTCAGTACTTC.

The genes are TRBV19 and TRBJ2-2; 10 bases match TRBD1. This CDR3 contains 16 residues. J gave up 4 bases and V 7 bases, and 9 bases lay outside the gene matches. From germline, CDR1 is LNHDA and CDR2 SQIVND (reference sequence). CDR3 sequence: CASNSGGQGRTGELFF. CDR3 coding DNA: TGTGCCAGTAACTCAGGGGGACAGGGGCGCACCGGGGAGCTGTTTTTT.

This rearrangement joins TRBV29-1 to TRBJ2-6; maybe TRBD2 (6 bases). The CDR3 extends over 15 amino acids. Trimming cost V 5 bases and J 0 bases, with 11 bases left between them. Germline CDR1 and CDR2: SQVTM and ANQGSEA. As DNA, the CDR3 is TGCAGCGTTACTGGAGGGTTCTCTGGGGCCAACGTCCTGACTTTC. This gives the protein CSVTGGFSGANVLTF.

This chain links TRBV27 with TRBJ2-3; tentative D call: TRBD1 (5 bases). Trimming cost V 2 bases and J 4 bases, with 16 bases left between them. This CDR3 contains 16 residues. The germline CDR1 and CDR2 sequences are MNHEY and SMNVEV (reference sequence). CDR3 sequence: CASSLSAGKVADTQYF. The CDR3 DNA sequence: TGTGCCAGCAGTTTAAGCGCAGGGAAAGTTGCAGATACGCAGTATTTT.

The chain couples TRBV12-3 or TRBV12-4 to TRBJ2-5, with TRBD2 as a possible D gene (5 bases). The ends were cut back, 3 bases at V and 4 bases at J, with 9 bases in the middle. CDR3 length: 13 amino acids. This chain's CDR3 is CASSFRGIETQYF. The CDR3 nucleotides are TGTGCCAGCAGTTTCAGAGGGATAGAGACCCAGTACTTC.

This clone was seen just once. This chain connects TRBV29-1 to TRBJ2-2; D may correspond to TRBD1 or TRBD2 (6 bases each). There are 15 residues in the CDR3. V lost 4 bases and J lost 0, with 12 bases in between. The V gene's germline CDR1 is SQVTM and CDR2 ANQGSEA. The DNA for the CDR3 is TGCAGCGTTGGTACGGGGGCCGCGAACACCGGGGAGCTGTTTTTT. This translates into CSVGTGAANTGELFF.

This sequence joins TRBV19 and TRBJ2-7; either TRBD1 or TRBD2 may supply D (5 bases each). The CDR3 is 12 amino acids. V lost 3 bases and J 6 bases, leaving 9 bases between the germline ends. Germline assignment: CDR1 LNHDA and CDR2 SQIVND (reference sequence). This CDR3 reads CASSMAGGEQYF. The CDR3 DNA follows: TGTGCCAGTAGTATGGCTGGGGGCGAGCAGTACTTC.

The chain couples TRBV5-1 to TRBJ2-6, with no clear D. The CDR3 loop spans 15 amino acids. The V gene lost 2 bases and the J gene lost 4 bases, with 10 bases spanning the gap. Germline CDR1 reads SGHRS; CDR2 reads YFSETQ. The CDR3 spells CASSLRDPGANVLTF. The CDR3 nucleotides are TGCGCCAGCAGCTTAAGGGATCCCGGGGCCAACGTCCTGACTTTC.

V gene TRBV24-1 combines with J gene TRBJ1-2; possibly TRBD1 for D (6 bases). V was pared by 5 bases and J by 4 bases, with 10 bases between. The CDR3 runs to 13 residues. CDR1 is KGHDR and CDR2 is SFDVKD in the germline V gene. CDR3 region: CATSVRGGYGYTF. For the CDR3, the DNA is TGTGCCACCAGTGTCCGAGGGGGCTATGGCTACACCTTC.

CDR3 loop: CAILTSGSPLSYNEQFF. DNA of the CDR3: TGTGCCATCCTAACTAGCGGGAGCCCCCTATCCTACAATGAGCAGTTCTTC. V and J are TRBV5-4 and TRBJ2-1; 11 bases map to TRBD2. V lost 9 bases and J lost 1; bases outside the gene matches: 12. The CDR3 has 17 amino acids. The V gene's germline CDR1 is SGHNT and CDR2 YYREEE (reference sequence).

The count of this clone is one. For the CDR3, the DNA is TGTGCCAGCAGTGCGGACAGTGGGGCTGAAGCTTTCTTT. Translating it yields CASSADSGAEAFF. The genes are TRBV12-3 or TRBV12-4 and TRBJ1-1; a weak D match, TRBD1 (6 bases). Trimming removed 5 bases from V and 6 bases from J, with 13 bases in between. There are 13 residues in the CDR3.

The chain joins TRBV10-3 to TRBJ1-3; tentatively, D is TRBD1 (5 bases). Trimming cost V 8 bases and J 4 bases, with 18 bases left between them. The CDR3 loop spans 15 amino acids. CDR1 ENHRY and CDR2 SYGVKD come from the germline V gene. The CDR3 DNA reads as TGTGCCATCGGGGCCAGTGAGCGACGGGGAAACACCATATATTTT. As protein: CAIGASERRGNTIYF.

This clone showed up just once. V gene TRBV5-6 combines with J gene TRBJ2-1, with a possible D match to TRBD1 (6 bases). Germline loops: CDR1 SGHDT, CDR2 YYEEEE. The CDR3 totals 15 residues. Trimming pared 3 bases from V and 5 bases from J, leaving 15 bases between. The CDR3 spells CASSSGHQKNNEQFF. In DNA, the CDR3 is TGTGCCAGCAGCTCGGGACATCAAAAAAACAATGAGCAGTTCTTC.

CDR3 loop: CASSARAVQGAEAFF. The DNA for the CDR3 is TGTGCCAGCAGTGCCCGGGCGGTACAGGGGGCTGAAGCTTTCTTT. V is TRBV2 and J is TRBJ1-1; 8 bases line up with TRBD1. The length of the CDR3 is 15 residues. The V gene end was trimmed by 4 bases and the J gene end by 6 bases; junction bases not matched to a gene: 10. CDR1 and CDR2 from the germline V gene are SNHLY and FYNNEI.

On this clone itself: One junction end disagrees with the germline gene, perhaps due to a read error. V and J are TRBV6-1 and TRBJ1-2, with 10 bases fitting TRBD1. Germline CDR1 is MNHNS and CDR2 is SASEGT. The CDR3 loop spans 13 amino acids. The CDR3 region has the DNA TGTGCCAGCAGTGAAGCGCTAGGGACAGGGGCTTCCTTC. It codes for CASSEALGTGASF.

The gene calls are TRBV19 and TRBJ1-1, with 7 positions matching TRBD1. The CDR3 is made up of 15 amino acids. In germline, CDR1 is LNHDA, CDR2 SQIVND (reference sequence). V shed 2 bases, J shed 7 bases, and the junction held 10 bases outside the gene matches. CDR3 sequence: CASSILKGARIEAFF. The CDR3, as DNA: TGTGCCAGTAGTATACTCAAGGGGGCGAGAATTGAAGCTTTCTTT.

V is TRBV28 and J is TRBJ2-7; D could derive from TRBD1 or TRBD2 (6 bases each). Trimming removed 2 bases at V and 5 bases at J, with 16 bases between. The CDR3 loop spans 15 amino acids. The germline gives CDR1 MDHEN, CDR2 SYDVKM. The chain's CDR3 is CASSLGGVQGHEQYF. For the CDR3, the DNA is TGTGCCAGCAGTTTAGGAGGGGTACAGGGCCACGAGCAGTACTTC.